This entry features one T cell receptor beta chain sequence. Primers for the PCR totalled 60 Vbeta and 13 Jbeta. Only in-frame clones appear in the TCRdb table, and some are missing; sequencing was by immunoSEQ multiplex PCR. The sample includes over 100,000 clones, 77% of them seen just once. Donors counted as nominally healthy when sampled, yet unrecorded immune exposures were likely. This entry comes from a study of cytomegalovirus exposure and HLA in healthy donors. Germline V gene data show CDR1 as MNHEY and CDR2 as SMNVEV (reference sequence). V trimming: 6 bases; J trimming: 7 bases; junction bases outside the gene matches: 6. The CDR3 has 14 residues.

The chain combines TRBV27 with TRBJ2-1; 10 bases line up with TRBD1. This TCR came from a male donor in good health and CMV-seropositive. Sample: PBMCs. CDR3: CASSPTGGQNEQFF. The CDR3 bases are TGTGCCAGCAGCCCGACAGGGGGCCAAAATGAGCAGTTCTTC.